This T cell receptor (beta chain) was captured by sequencing in a study of T cell responses to AZD1222 COVID-19 vaccine. Study-level results: Targets within unmutated variant regions were reportedly found for nearly half of spike-specific TCRs. Spike-specific TCR breadth and depth rose after two AZD1222 doses. Sampling captured repertoires only after the peak T cell response.

Concerning this clone itself: Its target is unknown.

Here immunoSEQ multiplex PCR was the method, and the copy in TCRdb shows in-frame clones only, minus some. Of 150,000 to 200,000 clones listed, 70% to 90% are singletons. Germline V gives CDR1 SGHRS, CDR2 YFSETQ. The CDR3 has 14 residues. V was pared by 4 bases and J by 5 bases, with 6 bases of the junction left unmatched. The source is an adult in good health. The chain has TRBV5-1 and TRBJ2-7; TRBD1 matches 10 bases. The specimen was peripheral blood, collected on day 0 of AZD1222 vaccination. DNA for the CDR3: TGCGCCAGCAGCCCGGGACAGGGGAACGACGAGCAGTACTTC. Translation gives CASSPGQGNDEQYF. The full variable domain, in which reference TRBV5-1 and TRBJ2-7 provide the parts outside the CDR3, is KAGVTQTPRYLIKTRGQQVTLSCSPISGHRSVSWYQQTPGQGLQFLFEYFSETQRNKGNFPGRFSGRQFSNSRSEMNVSTLELGDSALYLCASSPGQGNDEQYFGPGTRLTVT.